This entry is about one T cell receptor (beta chain). Its antigen is unidentified. The sample belongs to a study of T cell responses to AZD1222 COVID-19 vaccine. Study-wide points: Repertoires in all cases were sampled only once the peak T cell response had passed.

Germline loops: CDR1 SNHLY, CDR2 FYNNEI. V was clipped by 6 bases and J by 2 bases; unmatched bases: 6. This CDR3 contains 14 residues. Only in-frame clones appear in the TCRdb table, and some are missing; sequencing was by immunoSEQ multiplex PCR. The table has under 300,000 clones, approximately 93% seen once; the top ten hold 0.55%. The chain is built from TRBV2 and TRBJ2-7; 8 bases fit TRBD1. The source material was peripheral blood, sampled on day 0 of AZD1222 vaccination. The TCR comes from an adult in good health. The CDR3: CASRWTGITYEQYF. The CDR3 coding sequence is TGTGCCAGCAGGTGGACAGGGATCACCTACGAGCAGTACTTC.